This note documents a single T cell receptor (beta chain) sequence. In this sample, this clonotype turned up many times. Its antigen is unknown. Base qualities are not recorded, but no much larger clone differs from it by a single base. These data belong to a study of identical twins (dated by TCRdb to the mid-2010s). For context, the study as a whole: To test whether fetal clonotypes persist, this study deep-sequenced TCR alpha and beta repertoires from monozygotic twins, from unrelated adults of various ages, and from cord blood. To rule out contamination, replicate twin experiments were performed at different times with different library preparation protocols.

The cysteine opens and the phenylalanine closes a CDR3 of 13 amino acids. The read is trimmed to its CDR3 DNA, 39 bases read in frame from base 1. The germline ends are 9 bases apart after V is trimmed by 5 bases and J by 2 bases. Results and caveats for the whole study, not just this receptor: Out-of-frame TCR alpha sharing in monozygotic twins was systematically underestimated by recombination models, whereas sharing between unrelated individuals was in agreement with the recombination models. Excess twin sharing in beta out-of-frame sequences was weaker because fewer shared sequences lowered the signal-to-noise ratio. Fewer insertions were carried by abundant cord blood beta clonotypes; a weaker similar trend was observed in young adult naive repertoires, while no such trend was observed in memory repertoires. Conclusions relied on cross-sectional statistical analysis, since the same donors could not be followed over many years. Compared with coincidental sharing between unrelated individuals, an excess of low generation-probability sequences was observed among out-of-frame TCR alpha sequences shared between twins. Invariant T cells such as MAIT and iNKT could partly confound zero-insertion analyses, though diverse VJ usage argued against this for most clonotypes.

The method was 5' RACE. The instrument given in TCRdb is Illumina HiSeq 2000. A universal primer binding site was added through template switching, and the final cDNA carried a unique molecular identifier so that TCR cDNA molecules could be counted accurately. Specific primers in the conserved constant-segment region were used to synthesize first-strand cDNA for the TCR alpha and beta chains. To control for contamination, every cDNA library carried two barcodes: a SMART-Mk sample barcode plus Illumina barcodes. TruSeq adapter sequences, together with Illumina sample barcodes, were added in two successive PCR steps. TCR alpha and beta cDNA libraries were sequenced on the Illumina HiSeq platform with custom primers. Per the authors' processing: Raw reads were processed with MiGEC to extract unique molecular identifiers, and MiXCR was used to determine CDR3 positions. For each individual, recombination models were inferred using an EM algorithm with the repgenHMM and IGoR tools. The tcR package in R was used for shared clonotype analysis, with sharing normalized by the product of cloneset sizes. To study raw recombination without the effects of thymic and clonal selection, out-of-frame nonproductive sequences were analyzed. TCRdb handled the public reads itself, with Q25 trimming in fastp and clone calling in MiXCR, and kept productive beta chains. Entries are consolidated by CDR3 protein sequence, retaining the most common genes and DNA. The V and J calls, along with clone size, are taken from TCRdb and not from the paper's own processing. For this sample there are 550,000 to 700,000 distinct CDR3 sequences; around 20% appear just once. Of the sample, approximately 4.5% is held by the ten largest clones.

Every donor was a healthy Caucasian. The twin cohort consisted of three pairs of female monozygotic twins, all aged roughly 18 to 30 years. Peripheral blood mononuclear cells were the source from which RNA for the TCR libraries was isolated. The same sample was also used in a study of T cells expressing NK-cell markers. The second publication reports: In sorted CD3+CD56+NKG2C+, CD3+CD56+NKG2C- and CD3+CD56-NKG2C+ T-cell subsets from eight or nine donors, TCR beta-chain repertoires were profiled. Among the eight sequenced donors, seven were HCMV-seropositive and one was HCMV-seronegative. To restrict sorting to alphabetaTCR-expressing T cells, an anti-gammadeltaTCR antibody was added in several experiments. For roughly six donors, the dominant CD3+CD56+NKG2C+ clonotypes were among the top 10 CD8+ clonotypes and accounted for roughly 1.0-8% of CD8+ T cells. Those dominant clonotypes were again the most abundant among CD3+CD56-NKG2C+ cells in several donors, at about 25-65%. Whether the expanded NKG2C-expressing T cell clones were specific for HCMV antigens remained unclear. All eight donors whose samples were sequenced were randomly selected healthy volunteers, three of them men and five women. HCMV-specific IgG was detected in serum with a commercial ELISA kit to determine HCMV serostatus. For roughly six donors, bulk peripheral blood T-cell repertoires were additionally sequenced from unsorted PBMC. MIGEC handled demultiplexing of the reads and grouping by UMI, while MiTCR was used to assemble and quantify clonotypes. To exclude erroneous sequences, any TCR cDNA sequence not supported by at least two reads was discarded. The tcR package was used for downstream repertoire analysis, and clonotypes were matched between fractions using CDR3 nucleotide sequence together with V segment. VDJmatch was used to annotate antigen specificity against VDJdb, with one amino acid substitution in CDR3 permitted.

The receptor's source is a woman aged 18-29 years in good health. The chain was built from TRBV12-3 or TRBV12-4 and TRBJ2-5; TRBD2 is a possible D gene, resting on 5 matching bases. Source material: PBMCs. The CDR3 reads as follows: CASSPGVQETQYF. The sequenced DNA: TGTGCCAGCAGTCCCGGGGTACAAGAGACCCAGTACTTC.